The next 19 T cell receptor beta chains were all read from a single sample in a study of PD-1 blockade in classical Hodgkin lymphoma. The time point was: cycle 4 day 1 (C4D1), after 5 to 7 weeks of nivolumab. Autologous stem cell transplantation was followed by relapse in every patient, and brentuximab vedotin exposure varied. Repertoires were generated with immunoSEQ multiplex PCR, while TCRdb's copy carries only in-frame clones and drops some. The table has about 21,000 clones, more than 75% seen once. Sequenced material: peripheral blood mononuclear cells (PBMCs), taken before the fourth cycle of nivolumab. These receptors came from a human donor with classical Hodgkin lymphoma.

The rearrangement joins TRBV7-2 to TRBJ2-7; D is possibly TRBD1 (6 bases). V gave up 5 bases and J gave up 2 bases, with 16 bases separating them. There are 15 residues in the CDR3. The germline gives CDR1 SGHTA, CDR2 FQGNSA. The CDR3 protein is CASSRRTAGPYEQYF. The CDR3 DNA reads TGTGCCAGCAGCAGGAGGACAGCCGGACCCTACGAGCAGTACTTC. Full variable domain (rest looked up from reference TRBV7-2 and TRBJ2-7): GAGVSQSPSNKVTEKGKDVELRCDPISGHTALYWYRQSLGQGLEFLIYFQGNSAPDKSGLPSDRFSAERTGGSVSTLTIQRTQQEDSAVYLCASSRRTAGPYEQYFGPGTRLTVT.

The chain carries TRBV29-1 and TRBJ1-1; 12 positions agree with TRBD1. The CDR3 runs to 15 residues. V lost 3 bases, J lost 5 bases, and 7 bases stayed unmatched. Per germline, CDR1 SQVTM and CDR2 ANQGSEA. The DNA of the CDR3 is TGCAGCGTTGACGGGACAGGGGGCGCAAAGACTGAAGCTTTCTTT. As protein: CSVDGTGGAKTEAFF.

DNA of the CDR3: TGTGCCAGCAGTTCGACCGGGACAGGGTTTGAAAAACTGTTTTTT. Translation: CASSSTGTGFEKLFF. This sequence joins TRBV28 and TRBJ1-4, with 9 positions matching TRBD1. CDR1 and CDR2 from the germline V gene are MDHEN and SYDVKM. V lost 4 bases and J lost 7; bases outside the gene matches: 7. The CDR3 contains 15 residues.

The gene calls are TRBV10-1 and TRBJ2-7; D unclear. CDR3 size: 13 residues. CDR1 and CDR2 (germline): WNHNN, SYGVQD (reference sequence). Trimming stripped 5 bases from V and 3 bases from J, with 11 bases between. The CDR3, as DNA: TGCGCCAGCAGTCTAGGGCCCTTCTACGAGCAGTACGTC. Translating it yields CASSLGPFYEQYV.

This clone was seen a few times. The rearrangement uses TRBV27 and TRBJ1-2, with TRBD1 matching over 8 bases. V was clipped by 7 bases and J by 4 bases; unmatched bases: 5. The CDR3 is 13 residues long. Germline CDR1 reads MNHEY; CDR2 reads SMNVEV (reference sequence). CDR3 sequence (DNA): TGTGCCAGCACCAGGACAGGGTCCTATGGCTACACCTTC. It is translated as CASTRTGSYGYTF.

CDR3 coding DNA: TGTGCCAGCAGCTTGACAGGGGCCAATCAGCCCCAGCATTTT. Encoded protein: CASSLTGANQPQHF. The rearrangement links TRBV7-9 to TRBJ1-5; TRBD1 matches 8 bases. The CDR3 totals 14 residues. Germline CDR1 and CDR2: SEHNR and FQNEAQ (reference sequence). V trimming: 3 bases; J trimming: 3 bases; junction bases outside the gene matches: 1.

V usage is TRBV18 and J usage is TRBJ1-1, with D perhaps matching TRBD1 (6 bases). From germline, CDR1 is KGHSH and CDR2 LQKENI. This CDR3 has 13 residues. Trimming took off 4 bases at V and 4 bases at J, with 10 bases between the two ends. The CDR3 bases are TGTGCCAGCTCACTGGGACACCCCACTGAAGCTTTCTTT. It is translated as CASSLGHPTEAFF. The full variable domain, in which reference TRBV18 and TRBJ1-1 provide the parts outside the CDR3, is NAGVMQNPRHLVRRRGQEARLRCSPMKGHSHVYWYRQLPEEGLKFMVYLQKENIIDESGMPKERFSAEFPKEGPSILRIQQVVRGDSAAYFCASSLGHPTEAFFGQGTRLTVV.

V usage is TRBV5-1 and J usage is TRBJ2-7; TRBD1 is a possible D gene (6 bases). Germline V gene lookup returns CDR1 SGHRS and CDR2 YFSETQ. V lost 4 bases to trimming and J lost 0 bases, with 17 bases between them. The CDR3 contains 16 residues. CDR3 bases: TGCGCCAGCAGCCCCAAGACAGGCGAAACCTCCTACGAGCAGTACTTC. It yields the protein CASSPKTGETSYEQYF.

The CDR3 loop is CASSLVAGGLGANVLTF. In DNA, the CDR3 is TGTGCCAGCAGCTTGGTAGCGGGAGGGCTTGGGGCCAACGTCCTGACTTTC. This chain connects TRBV5-4 to TRBJ2-6; TRBD2 matches at 11 bases. The CDR3 consists of 17 residues. The junction had 2 bases not matched to a gene; V was cut back by 0 bases and J by 3 bases. CDR1 and CDR2 from the germline V gene are SGHNT and YYREEE (reference sequence). The whole variable domain, filled in from reference TRBV5-4 and TRBJ2-6, reads ETGVTQSPTHLIKTRGQQVTLRCSSQSGHNTVSWYQQALGQGPQFIFQYYREEENGRGNFPPRFSGLQFPNYSSELNVNALELDDSALYLCASSLVAGGLGANVLTFGAGSRLTVL.

As DNA, the CDR3 is TGTGCCAGCAGCCGAGAAGTAGCGGGAGGGGCCACCGGGGAGCTGTTTTTT. Amino acids: CASSREVAGGATGELFF. The chain has TRBV4-2 and TRBJ2-2; 11 bases align to TRBD2. The V segment lost 4 bases and the J segment 4 bases; nucleotides outside the gene matches: 8. This CDR3 is 17 amino acids long. Germline-derived CDR1 and CDR2 are LGHNA and YNFKEQ.

The V call is TRBV10-3, the J call TRBJ2-2; D is uncertain. CDR1 ENHRY and CDR2 SYGVKD come from the germline V gene. The V end lost 3 bases, the J end lost 5 bases, and 10 bases lay between the germline ends. This CDR3 is 14 amino acids long. The CDR3 DNA is TGTGCCATCAGTGACCAAGTAGGGACCGGGGAGCTGTTTTTT. This encodes CAISDQVGTGELFF.

V usage is TRBV18 and J usage is TRBJ1-5; 8 bases map to TRBD1. Germline V gene sequence: CDR1 KGHSH, CDR2 LQKENI. V gave up 6 bases and J gave up 6 bases; unmatched junction bases: 7. CDR3 length: 14 residues. Here the CDR3 reads CASSLGQGGQPQHF. In nucleotides, the CDR3 is TGTGCCAGCTCGCTCGGACAGGGAGGTCAGCCCCAGCATTTT.

CDR3 residues: CASSLGVGGRLNTEAFF. DNA of the CDR3: TGTGCCAGCAGCTTAGGTGTTGGGGGCAGGTTGAACACTGAAGCTTTCTTT. The J gene is TRBJ1-1, the V gene TRBV7-9; the D gene is possibly TRBD1 (6 bases). The CDR3 is 17 amino acids. CDR1 SEHNR and CDR2 FQNEAQ come from the germline V gene (reference sequence). With 1 base removed from V and 0 bases from J, the gap between germline ends came to 15 bases.

The chain employs TRBV7-9 and TRBJ2-3; 7 positions match TRBD1. The V and J ends lost 5 bases and 2 bases, in that order; junction bases with no gene match: 10. The CDR3 is 16 amino acids. Germline CDR1 reads SEHNR; CDR2 reads FQNEAQ (reference sequence). Here the CDR3 reads CASSVEGGFLTDTQYF. The CDR3 coding sequence is TGTGCCAGCAGCGTTGAAGGGGGCTTCCTCACAGATACGCAGTATTTT. Supplemented by reference TRBV7-9 and TRBJ2-3, the full variable domain reads DTGVSQNPRHKITKRGQNVTFRCDPISEHNRLYWYRQTLGQGPEFLTYFQNEAQLEKSRLLSDRFSAERPKGSFSTLEIQRTEQGDSAMYLCASSVEGGFLTDTQYFGPGTRLTVL.

This chain links TRBV11-3 with TRBJ2-1; the D is unclear. With 1 base removed from V and 0 bases from J, the gap between germline ends came to 7 bases. CDR1 is SGHNT and CDR2 is YENEEA in the germline V gene. This CDR3 has 15 residues. This CDR3 reads CASSLGKSSYNEQFF. The CDR3 DNA reads TGTGCCAGCAGCTTAGGCAAGAGCTCCTACAATGAGCAGTTCTTC.

The rearrangement links TRBV10-2 to TRBJ2-2, with D perhaps being TRBD1 or TRBD2 (6 bases each). In germline, CDR1 is WSHSY, CDR2 SAAADI. The CDR3 contains 14 residues. V lost 8 bases to trimming and J lost 4 bases, with 14 bases between them. The CDR3 region is CASETGGSTGELFF. The CDR3 DNA sequence: TGCGCCAGCGAGACAGGAGGGAGCACCGGGGAGCTGTTTTTT.

This clone has more than one count but fewer than ten. V is TRBV7-9 and J is TRBJ2-5; D gene ambiguous. The CDR3 is 13 residues long. The ends were cut back, 3 bases at V and 4 bases at J, with 9 bases in the middle. Germline V CDR1 and CDR2: SEHNR, FQNEAQ (reference sequence). The CDR3: CASSFIKRETQYF. DNA of the CDR3: TGTGCCAGCAGCTTTATCAAGAGAGAGACCCAGTACTTC.

The V gene is TRBV6-5, the J gene TRBJ1-5; D call uncertain. This CDR3 has 14 amino acids. CDR1 MNHEY and CDR2 SVGAGI come from the germline V gene. Trimming took 8 bases from V and 0 from J, leaving 11 bases between them. The CDR3 DNA sequence: TGTGCCAGCTGCCAAGATTCTAGCAATCAGCCCCAGCATTTT. The encoded protein is CASCQDSSNQPQHF.

The chain employs TRBV6-5 and TRBJ2-3; tentative D call: TRBD1 (6 bases). V was shortened by 4 bases and J by 1 base, with 12 bases between the two germline ends. CDR3 length: 15 residues. The germline gives CDR1 MNHEY, CDR2 SVGAGI. The CDR3 protein is CASSSRAGGTDTQYF. The CDR3 DNA is TGTGCCAGCAGTTCCCGGGCAGGGGGCACAGATACGCAGTATTTT.